Listed below are T cell receptor beta chains from one sample, sequenced in a study of cytomegalovirus exposure and HLA in healthy donors. TCRdb's table, derived via immunoSEQ multiplex PCR, lists solely in-frame clones and lacks some. Of 140,000 or so clones listed, 76% are singletons. The sample taken for sequencing was PBMCs. The receptor source for this set is a man aged 35 to 55 in good health and CMV-seronegative. CDR3s include the opening cysteine and the closing phenylalanine or tryptophan.

CDR3 length	J gene	V gene	CDR3 protein
16	TRBJ2-2	TRBV5-1	CASSLEAGLNTGELFF
16	TRBJ2-3	TRBV7-2	CASSLGTSGPTDTQYF
14	TRBJ1-4	TRBV2	CASSHPGQGEKLFF
17	TRBJ2-5	TRBV9	CASSVAGLAGGRETQYF
13	TRBJ2-1	TRBV10-3	CAIWQASINEQFF
16	TRBJ2-2	TRBV5-6	CASSLRLAGNTGELFF
15	TRBJ1-4	TRBV6-6	CASRPTTPGDEKLFF
12	TRBJ1-4	TRBV30	CAWGPGSEKLFF
16	TRBJ2-5	TRBV29-1	CSVELAGGNFGETQYF
20	TRBJ2-1	TRBV28	CASSKLTKGTGADSYNEQFF
14	TRBJ2-3	TRBV5-4	CASSLFRESHTQYF
14	TRBJ1-1	TRBV6-1	CASYRVGMNTEAFF
15	TRBJ1-5	TRBV28	CASSYGRYSNQPQHF
16	TRBJ2-2	TRBV5-6	CASSRWRDRNTGELFF
13	TRBJ2-5	TRBV28	CASSFDSWETQYF
12	TRBJ1-2	TRBV6-5	CASSQTGGGYTF
11	TRBJ1-1	TRBV5-1	CASSKDSEAFF